This TCR beta chain was documented in a study of T cell repertoires in cytomegalovirus infection. Study as a whole: Signatures in public TCR beta sequences pointed to both CMV infection and matching HLA type. Whole-study findings and limits: HLA-C-restricted CMV clonotypes gave the most frequent clonotype in two of eight donors. Summed frequency of public TCR beta families distinguished CMV carriers with the relevant HLA.

From the reads, TCRdb called clonotypes with MiXCR, one entry per CDR3 protein. The table lists approximately 140,000 distinct CDR3 sequences, under 30% of them singletons. As concerns this clonotype: The antigen remains undetermined.

Sequencing input: PBMCs, sequenced either directly or after in vitro stimulation (not recorded which). This clonotype was obtained from a human donor in good health (CMV status not recorded). Some clones in this sample may be carry-over from other donors' samples.

In DNA form, the CDR3 reads TGTGCCAGCTCGCCTGACGGCTCCTATGGCTACACCTTC. Protein: CASSPDGSYGYTF. The genes are TRBV18 and TRBJ1-2; D remains ambiguous. The CDR3 runs to 13 residues. With 6 bases removed from V and 4 bases from J, the gap between germline ends came to 12 bases. Germline loops: CDR1 KGHSH, CDR2 LQKENI. Filled out from reference TRBV18 and TRBJ1-2, the complete variable domain reads NAGVMQNPRHLVRRRGQEARLRCSPMKGHSHVYWYRQLPEEGLKFMVYLQKENIIDESGMPKERFSAEFPKEGPSILRIQQVVRGDSAAYFCASSPDGSYGYTFGSGTRLTVV.